A selection of T cell receptor beta chains follows, all from one sample in a study of T-cell reconstitution after alpha-beta-depleted transplantation in children. TCRdb reprocessed the PCR reads via MiXCR and lists one record per CDR3 protein. The profile covers around 250,000 distinct CDR3 sequences, with 9.9% appearing a single time and around 10% taken by the ten largest. The sample here was PBMCs from the stem cell graft donor, taken from the stem cell graft. The receptor source for this set is a human donor who donated a stem cell graft to a child with SCID. The CDR3 runs from the conserved cysteine through the conserved F or W. Fields, in order: clone size, V gene, J gene, D gene, CDR3 protein, CDR3 DNA. D genes are given only for firm matches. Size is stated for part of the rows, as once, few or many counts, or as a class when the clone is expanded.

few	TRBV7-2	TRBJ1-2	TRBD1	CASSLGTGHYGYTF	TGTGCCAGCAGCTTAGGGACAGGACACTATGGCTACACCTTC
few	TRBV12-3/TRBV12-4	TRBJ2-7	-	CASSLGAGIGSRVEQYF	TGTGCCAGCAGTTTAGGGGCTGGGATAGGCAGTCGGGTCGAGCAGTACTTC
many	TRBV10-3	TRBJ2-3	TRBD2	CAISTSGETDTQYF	TGTGCCATCAGTACTAGCGGGGAAACAGATACGCAGTATTTT
few	TRBV7-8	TRBJ2-3	TRBD2	CASSKGTSTDTQYF	TGTGCCAGCAGCAAAGGGACTAGTACAGATACGCAGTATTTT
many	TRBV5-1	TRBJ1-1	-	CASSLLGNSEAFF	TGCGCCAGCAGCTTGTTGGGGAATTCTGAAGCTTTCTTT
-	TRBV20-1	TRBJ2-3	TRBD1	CSASRTGATTDTQYF	TGCAGTGCAAGTAGGACAGGGGCGACGACAGATACGCAGTATTTT
-	TRBV2	TRBJ2-2	-	CAFSLTELFF	TGTGCCTTCAGTTTAACGGAGCTGTTTTTT
-	TRBV29-1	TRBJ1-3	TRBD1	CSVAGQGASRPGNTIYF	TGCAGCGTCGCAGGACAGGGGGCATCGCGGCCTGGAAACACCATATATTTT
-	TRBV19	TRBJ2-2	TRBD1	CASSPTLTGANTGELFF	TGTGCCAGTAGCCCTACCCTGACAGGGGCGAACACCGGGGAGCTGTTTTTT
-	TRBV20-1	TRBJ2-5	TRBD2	CSAGTSGGLQETQYF	TGCAGTGCTGGGACTAGCGGGGGCCTCCAAGAGACCCAGTACTTC
many	TRBV5-1	TRBJ2-1	-	CASSLVLASYNEQFF	TGCGCCAGCAGCTTGGTTCTAGCATCCTACAATGAGCAGTTCTTC
few	TRBV9	TRBJ1-4	-	CASSVAGGVFEKLFF	TGTGCCAGCAGCGTAGCTGGGGGGGTTTTTGAAAAACTGTTTTTT
-	TRBV6-5	TRBJ2-7	-	CASSYSNSLYEQYF	TGTGCCAGCAGTTACTCGAACAGCCTCTACGAGCAGTACTTC
few	TRBV5-1	TRBJ2-1	TRBD2	CASSFRAGGNNEQFF	TGCGCCAGCAGCTTCCGGGCCGGGGGGAACAATGAGCAGTTCTTC
few	TRBV12-5	TRBJ1-2	-	CASGSTANYGYTF	TGTGCTAGTGGATCGACAGCTAACTATGGCTACACCTTC
-	TRBV5-1	TRBJ2-7	-	CASSLVQGEASEQYF	TGCGCCAGCAGCTTGGTTCAGGGGGAGGCCTCCGAGCAGTACTTC
-	TRBV5-1	TRBJ1-1	-	CASSLVQSGGGAEAFF	TGCGCCAGCAGCTTGGTACAGTCGGGGGGTGGAGCTGAAGCTTTCTTT
few	TRBV5-1	TRBJ2-2	-	CASSSRDKPTGELFF	TGCGCCAGCAGCTCTCGGGACAAACCCACCGGGGAGCTGTTTTTT
few	TRBV18	TRBJ2-7	-	CASSPTSQTYEQYF	TGTGCCAGCTCACCTACCTCGCAGACCTACGAGCAGTACTTC
-	TRBV5-1	TRBJ2-5	-	CASSLRAVGETQYF	TGCGCCAGCAGCTTGAGGGCAGTTGGAGAGACCCAGTACTTC
many	TRBV3-1	TRBJ1-6	-	CASRIGPEGNSPLHF	TGTGCCAGTCGAATCGGGCCAGAAGGAAATTCACCCCTCCACTTT
few	TRBV5-6	TRBJ2-3	TRBD1	CASSWGQGRTDTQYF	TGTGCCAGCAGCTGGGGACAGGGGAGAACAGATACGCAGTATTTT
few	TRBV20-1	TRBJ1-2	-	CSARDSSSSNGYGYTF	TGCAGTGCTAGAGATTCGAGCAGTTCGAATGGTTATGGCTACACCTTC
-	TRBV12-3/TRBV12-4	TRBJ2-5	TRBD2	CASSLTSGGTDYQETQYF	TGTGCCAGCAGTTTAACTAGCGGGGGCACAGACTACCAAGAGACCCAGTACTTC
-	TRBV4-2	TRBJ2-5	TRBD2	CASSQDRRGGGETQYF	TGTGCCAGCAGCCAAGATCGACGGGGGGGCGGAGAGACCCAGTACTTC
few	TRBV29-1	TRBJ1-1	-	CSVAFTELTEAFF	TGCAGCGTTGCATTCACAGAGCTAACTGAAGCTTTCTTT
many	TRBV7-7	TRBJ2-5	-	CASSLSTAQETQYF	TGTGCTAGCAGCTTGAGCACAGCCCAAGAGACCCAGTACTTC
few	TRBV4-1	TRBJ2-7	-	CASSQVGTVSYEQYF	TGCGCCAGCAGCCAAGTCGGGACGGTCTCCTACGAGCAGTACTTC
many	TRBV20-1	TRBJ1-1	-	CSALGQGRLNTEAFF	TGCAGTGCTCTTGGGCAGGGGCGGTTGAACACTGAAGCTTTCTTT
-	TRBV27	TRBJ1-6	TRBD1	CASSLATGENSPLHF	TGTGCCAGCAGTTTAGCGACAGGGGAGAATTCACCCCTCCACTTT
few	TRBV29-1	TRBJ2-6	-	CSVLFLGQGSGANVLTF	TGCAGCGTTCTGTTTCTGGGGCAGGGCTCTGGGGCCAACGTCCTGACTTTC
few	TRBV29-1	TRBJ2-5	-	CSVADVADFQETQYF	TGCAGCGTTGCGGACGTTGCGGACTTCCAAGAGACCCAGTACTTC
many	TRBV7-9	TRBJ2-1	-	CASSFLGMVDEQFF	TGTGCCAGCAGCTTTCTAGGTATGGTCGATGAGCAGTTCTTC
-	TRBV27	TRBJ1-2	TRBD1	CASSLQGTGTHGYTF	TGTGCCAGCAGCTTGCAAGGGACAGGGACCCATGGCTACACCTTC
-	TRBV12-3/TRBV12-4	TRBJ1-5	-	CASSRYRRVGQPQHF	TGTGCCAGCAGTCGCTACAGGCGGGTAGGCCAGCCCCAGCATTTT
many	TRBV12-3/TRBV12-4	TRBJ1-3	-	CAVKTAYSGNTIYF	TGTGCCGTCAAAACAGCTTACTCTGGAAACACCATATATTTT
few	TRBV11-2	TRBJ2-3	-	CASRIAISRGYTDTQYF	TGTGCCAGCAGGATAGCTATCTCCCGGGGGTACACAGATACGCAGTATTTT
many	TRBV14	TRBJ2-1	-	CASSQEGTFRNEQFF	TGTGCCAGCAGCCAAGAAGGGACCTTTCGCAATGAGCAGTTCTTC
-	TRBV7-2	TRBJ1-1	-	CASSVGVPNTEAFF	TGTGCCAGCAGCGTAGGGGTTCCGAACACTGAAGCTTTCTTT
-	TRBV20-1	TRBJ2-7	-	CSAPAGTEQYF	TGCAGTGCTCCCGCCGGGACCGAGCAGTACTTC
many	TRBV6-1	TRBJ1-5	-	CASREGGTGNQPQHF	TGTGCCAGCAGGGAAGGGGGGACTGGCAATCAGCCCCAGCATTTT
few	TRBV7-9	TRBJ2-3	-	CASSHPRHEFDTQYF	TGTGCCAGCAGCCATCCCAGACACGAGTTTGATACGCAGTATTTT
-	TRBV4-1	TRBJ1-4	TRBD1	CASSPTRGHPEKLFF	TGCGCCAGCAGTCCTACTAGGGGGCACCCAGAAAAACTGTTTTTT
many	TRBV5-1	TRBJ2-2	-	CASSSRVATNTGELFF	TGCGCCAGCAGCTCCCGAGTGGCAACAAACACCGGGGAGCTGTTTTTT
few	TRBV5-1	TRBJ2-2	-	CASSLVWGTGELFF	TGCGCCAGCAGCTTGGTTTGGGGAACCGGGGAGCTGTTTTTT
-	TRBV5-1	TRBJ2-7	TRBD1	CASSLAWDRAAYEQYF	TGCGCCAGCAGCTTGGCCTGGGACAGGGCGGCCTACGAGCAGTACTTC
many	TRBV12-3/TRBV12-4	TRBJ2-5	TRBD1	CASRTGNVETQYF	TGTGCCAGCAGGACAGGGAATGTAGAGACCCAGTACTTC
few	TRBV12-3/TRBV12-4	TRBJ2-5	TRBD1	CASRKGQGVGETQYF	TGTGCCAGCAGAAAGGGACAGGGAGTTGGGGAGACCCAGTACTTC
many	TRBV7-2	TRBJ2-1	-	CASSLGQVGYNEQFF	TGTGCCAGCAGCTTAGGACAGGTGGGATATAATGAGCAGTTCTTC
-	TRBV5-1	TRBJ2-5	-	CASSVGGGEETQYF	TGCGCCAGCAGCGTGGGTGGGGGAGAAGAGACCCAGTACTTC
many	TRBV11-3	TRBJ2-3	-	CASSLAASTDTQYF	TGTGCCAGCAGCTTAGCGGCTAGCACAGATACGCAGTATTTT
few	TRBV9	TRBJ2-2	TRBD2	CASSVVSGGALNTGELFF	TGTGCCAGCAGCGTAGTTAGCGGGGGGGCTTTGAACACCGGGGAGCTGTTTTTT
-	TRBV12-3/TRBV12-4	TRBJ1-5	-	CASSIDENQPQHF	TGTGCCAGCAGTATAGATGAAAATCAGCCCCAGCATTTT